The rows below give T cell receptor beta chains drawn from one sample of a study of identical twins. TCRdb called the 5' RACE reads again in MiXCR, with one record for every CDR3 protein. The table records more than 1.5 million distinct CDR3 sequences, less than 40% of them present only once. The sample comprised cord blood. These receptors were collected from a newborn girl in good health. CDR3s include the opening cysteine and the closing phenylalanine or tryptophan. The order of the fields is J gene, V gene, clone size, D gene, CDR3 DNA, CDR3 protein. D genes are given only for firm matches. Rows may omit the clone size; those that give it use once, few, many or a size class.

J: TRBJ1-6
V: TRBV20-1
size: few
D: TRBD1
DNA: TGCAGTGCTAGGCCGACAGGGGCCCGCTTTTATAATTCACCCCTCCACTTT
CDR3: CSARPTGARFYNSPLHF

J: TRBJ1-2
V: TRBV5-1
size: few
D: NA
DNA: TGCGCCAGCAGCTTGGGGTGGAGTCACTATGGCTACACCTTC
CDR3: CASSLGWSHYGYTF

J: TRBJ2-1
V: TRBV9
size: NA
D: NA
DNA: TGTGCCAGCAGCGTAGAAGGCGGGACGATGGATGAGCAGTTCTTC
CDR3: CASSVEGGTMDEQFF

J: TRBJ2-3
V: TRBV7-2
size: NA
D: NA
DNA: TGTGCCAGCAGCTTGGTCCCTAGCTCCCCGTGGGGTACGCAGTATTTT
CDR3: CASSLVPSSPWGTQYF

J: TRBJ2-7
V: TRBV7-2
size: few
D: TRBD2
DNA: TGTGCCAGCAGCTCGCCCCTGACTAGCGGGAGGGGCGAGCAGTACTTC
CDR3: CASSSPLTSGRGEQYF

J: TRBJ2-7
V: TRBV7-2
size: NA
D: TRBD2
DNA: TGTGCCAGCAGCTTCTTAGCGGGAGAGTCCTACGAGCAGTACTTC
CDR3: CASSFLAGESYEQYF

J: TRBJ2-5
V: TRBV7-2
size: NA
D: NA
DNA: TGTGCCAGCAGCTCCCTCCGCGCGCCAGAGGGAGAGACCCAGTACTTC
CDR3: CASSSLRAPEGETQYF

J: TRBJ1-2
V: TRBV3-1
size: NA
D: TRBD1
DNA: TGTGCCAGCAACCAAGGCAGGGGGCACTATGGCTACACCTTC
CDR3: CASNQGRGHYGYTF

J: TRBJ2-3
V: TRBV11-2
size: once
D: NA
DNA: TGTGCCAGCAGTTCAGTTTGGCTAGCAGGAGATACGCAGTATTTT
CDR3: CASSSVWLAGDTQYF

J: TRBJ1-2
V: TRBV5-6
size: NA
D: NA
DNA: TGTGCCAGCACCCATGGCAGGGGAACCAGCCCAAACTATGGCTACACCTTC
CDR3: CASTHGRGTSPNYGYTF

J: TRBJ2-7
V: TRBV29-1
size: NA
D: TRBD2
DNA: TGCAGCGTTGCTCTCCTAGCGGCCCACTACAATGAGCAGTACTTC
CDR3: CSVALLAAHYNEQYF

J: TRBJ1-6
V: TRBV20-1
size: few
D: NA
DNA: TGCAGTGCTAGCGAGTCCAATTCACCCCTCCACTTT
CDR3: CSASESNSPLHF

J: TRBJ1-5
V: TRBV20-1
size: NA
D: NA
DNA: TGCAGTGCTAGACAGGGTGGCCATAGCAATCAGCCCCAGCATTTT
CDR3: CSARQGGHSNQPQHF

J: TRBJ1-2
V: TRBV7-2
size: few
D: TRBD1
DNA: TGTGCCAGCAGCTTAGTTACAGGGGAGGCCTATGGCTACACCTTC
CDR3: CASSLVTGEAYGYTF

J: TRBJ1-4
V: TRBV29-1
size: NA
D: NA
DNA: TGCAGCGTTTCTCATGCAACTAATGAAAAACTGTTTTTT
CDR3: CSVSHATNEKLFF

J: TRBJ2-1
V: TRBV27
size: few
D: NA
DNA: TGTGCCAGCAGTCCCCGCCTGGCCCCGCTTAGGCAGTTCTTC
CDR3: CASSPRLAPLRQFF

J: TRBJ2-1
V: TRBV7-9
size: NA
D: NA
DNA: TGTGCCAGCAGCTTACGCAGGGCCGGAAATGAGCAGTTCTTC
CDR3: CASSLRRAGNEQFF

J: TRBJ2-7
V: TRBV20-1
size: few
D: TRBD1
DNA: TGCAGTGCTAGAGAGGGCTGGGACAGGGTATACGAGCAGTACTTC
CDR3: CSAREGWDRVYEQYF

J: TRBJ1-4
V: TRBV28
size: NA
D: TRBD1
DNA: TGTGCCAGCAGTCCGGCGACAGGGGCGGCGAATGAAAAACTGTTTTTT
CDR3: CASSPATGAANEKLFF

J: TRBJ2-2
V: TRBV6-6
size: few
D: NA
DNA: TGTGCCAGCAGTTACTCTTGGCAATCCGGGGAGCTGTTTTTT
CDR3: CASSYSWQSGELFF

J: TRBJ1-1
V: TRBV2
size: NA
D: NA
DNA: TGTGCCAGCAGTGATGCGGGGGTCCCTGAAGCTTTCTTT
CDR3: CASSDAGVPEAFF

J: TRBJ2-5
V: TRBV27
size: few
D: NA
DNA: TGTGCCAGCAGTTTAGCGGGACGGTTGTACCAAGAGACCCAGTACTTC
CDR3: CASSLAGRLYQETQYF

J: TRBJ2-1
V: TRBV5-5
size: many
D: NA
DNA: TGTGCCAGCAGCGGAGCTCTAGCCCCAAACAATGAGCAGTTCTTC
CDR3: CASSGALAPNNEQFF

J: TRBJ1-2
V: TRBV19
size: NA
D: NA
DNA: TGTGCCAGCGACGGGACTAACTATGGCTACACCTTC
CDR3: CASDGTNYGYTF

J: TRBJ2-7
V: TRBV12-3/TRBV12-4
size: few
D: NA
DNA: TGTGCCAGCAGTACATATCTCGGGACTCACAGAGATACCTACGAGCAGTACTTC
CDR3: CASSTYLGTHRDTYEQYF

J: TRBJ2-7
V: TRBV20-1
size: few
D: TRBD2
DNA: TGCAGTGCTTGGGGACTAGCGGGGGTCTACGAGCAGTACTTC
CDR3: CSAWGLAGVYEQYF

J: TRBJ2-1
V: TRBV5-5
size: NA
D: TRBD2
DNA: TGTGCCAGCAGCCCGGGACTAGCGGGAGGCCAAGAGACCCAGTTCTTC
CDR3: CASSPGLAGGQETQFF

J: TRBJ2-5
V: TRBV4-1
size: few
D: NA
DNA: TGCGCCAGCAGCCAAGATACTAGGAGGGAGACCCAGTACTTC
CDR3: CASSQDTRRETQYF

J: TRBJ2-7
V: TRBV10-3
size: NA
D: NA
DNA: TGTGCCATCACGTGGGGGGCCACCTACGAGCAGTACTTC
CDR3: CAITWGATYEQYF

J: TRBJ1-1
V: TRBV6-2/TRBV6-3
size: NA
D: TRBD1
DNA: TGTGCCAGCAGTTACTCGATTTTCAGACAGGGTGGGACTGAAGCTTTCTTT
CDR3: CASSYSIFRQGGTEAFF